A single sample gave rise to the 9 T cell receptor beta chains below, sequenced in a study of T cells after yellow fever vaccination. TCRdb ran MiXCR on the 5' RACE reads and lists one entry per CDR3 protein. The table shows some 150,000 distinct CDR3 sequences, with 9.3% occurring only once. Sequenced material: CD8+ T cells sorted from PBMCs, taken 45 days after the yellow fever booster vaccination. All receptors derive from a man aged 18 to 35 who received the YFV17D yellow fever vaccine.

This clonotype was seen a handful of times. The chain carries TRBV5-5 and TRBJ1-1; unclear D gene. Germline V gene data show CDR1 as SGHKS and CDR2 as YYEKEE (reference sequence). The CDR3 runs 13 residues. The ends were cut back, 3 bases at V and 1 base at J, with 7 bases in the middle. The CDR3 is CASSSRWNTEAFF. CDR3 nucleotides: TGTGCCAGCAGCTCACGGTGGAACACTGAAGCTTTCTTT.

This clonotype was counted many times. The CDR3, as DNA: TGCGCCAGCAGCTTTCGACAGGGGGCTACGAATGAGCAGTTCTTC. It yields the protein CASSFRQGATNEQFF. This chain links TRBV5-1 with TRBJ2-1; 10 nucleotides align to TRBD1. Trimming cost V 2 bases and J 7 bases; bases outside gene matches: 6. The CDR3 sequence is 15 residues long. CDR1 and CDR2 (germline): SGHRS, YFSETQ. Combining the CDR3 with reference TRBV5-1 and TRBJ2-1 gives the whole variable domain KAGVTQTPRYLIKTRGQQVTLSCSPISGHRSVSWYQQTPGQGLQFLFEYFSETQRNKGNFPGRFSGRQFSNSRSEMNVSTLELGDSALYLCASSFRQGATNEQFFGPGTRLTVL.

V gene TRBV19 combines with J gene TRBJ2-1; 15 nucleotides align to TRBD2. This CDR3 is 21 amino acids long. Per the germline V gene, CDR1 is LNHDA and CDR2 is SQIVND (reference sequence). The junction had 15 bases not matched to a gene; V was cut back by 6 bases and J by 0 bases. CDR3 nucleotide sequence: TGTGCCAGTAGCCGTACCCCGGGGACTAGCGGGGGGACTAGCTCCTACAATGAGCAGTTCTTC. This translates into CASSRTPGTSGGTSSYNEQFF.

The chain is built from TRBV7-9 and TRBJ1-5; 7 bases align to TRBD1. V was clipped by 5 bases and J by 1 base; unmatched bases: 5. This CDR3 spans 15 amino acids. Germline V gene sequence: CDR1 SEHNR, CDR2 FQNEAQ (reference sequence). The CDR3 spells CASSPGQASNQPQHF. The CDR3 DNA reads TGTGCCAGCAGCCCTGGACAGGCCAGCAATCAGCCCCAGCATTTT.

This clonotype was observed a few times. This chain joins TRBV6-6 and TRBJ2-1; D possibly uses TRBD1 or TRBD2 (5 bases each). CDR1 is MNHNY, CDR2 SVGAGI, per germline (reference sequence). Trimming removed 0 bases at V and 4 bases at J, with 16 bases between. The CDR3 consists of 17 residues. The CDR3 DNA is TGTGCCAGCAGTTACTCGGTCGGGACGGCGATTTACAATGAGCAGTTCTTC. It translates to CASSYSVGTAIYNEQFF.

CDR3: CASSQDRGQEINEQFF. DNA of the CDR3: TGTGCCAGCAGCCAAGATAGGGGACAGGAGATTAATGAGCAGTTCTTC. The chain combines TRBV4-2 with TRBJ2-1; TRBD1 aligns across 8 bases. The germline gives CDR1 LGHNA, CDR2 YNFKEQ. The V and J ends lost 0 bases and 7 bases, in that order; junction bases with no gene match: 8. The CDR3 is 16 amino acids.

The chain uses TRBV12-3 or TRBV12-4 and TRBJ2-1; D unresolved. The length of the CDR3 is 12 residues. Between the trimmed V and J ends, which lost 8 bases and 7 bases, there was a span of 12 bases. The CDR3 sequence: CASGFRPNEQFF. The CDR3 nucleotides are TGTGCCAGCGGATTCCGACCGAATGAGCAGTTCTTC.

V is TRBV10-3 and J is TRBJ1-1; 7 bases match TRBD1. After removal of 0 bases from V and 6 bases from J, the junction contained 7 bases not matched to a gene. The CDR3 consists of 15 residues. CDR1 and CDR2 from the germline V gene are ENHRY and SYGVKD. The CDR3 loop is CAISESRGGNSEAFF. The CDR3 nucleotides are TGTGCCATCAGTGAGTCGAGAGGGGGCAACTCTGAAGCTTTCTTT.

This clonotype occurred many times. The chain uses TRBV7-8 and TRBJ1-5; 8 nucleotides line up with TRBD1. Germline CDR1 SGHVS, CDR2 FQNEAQ. Germline trimming cut 5 bases from V and 3 bases from J; bases unmatched to any gene: 3. This CDR3 is 14 amino acids long. The CDR3 DNA is TGTGCCAGCAGCCGGCAGGGGGCCAATCAGCCCCAGCATTTT. Protein product: CASSRQGANQPQHF.